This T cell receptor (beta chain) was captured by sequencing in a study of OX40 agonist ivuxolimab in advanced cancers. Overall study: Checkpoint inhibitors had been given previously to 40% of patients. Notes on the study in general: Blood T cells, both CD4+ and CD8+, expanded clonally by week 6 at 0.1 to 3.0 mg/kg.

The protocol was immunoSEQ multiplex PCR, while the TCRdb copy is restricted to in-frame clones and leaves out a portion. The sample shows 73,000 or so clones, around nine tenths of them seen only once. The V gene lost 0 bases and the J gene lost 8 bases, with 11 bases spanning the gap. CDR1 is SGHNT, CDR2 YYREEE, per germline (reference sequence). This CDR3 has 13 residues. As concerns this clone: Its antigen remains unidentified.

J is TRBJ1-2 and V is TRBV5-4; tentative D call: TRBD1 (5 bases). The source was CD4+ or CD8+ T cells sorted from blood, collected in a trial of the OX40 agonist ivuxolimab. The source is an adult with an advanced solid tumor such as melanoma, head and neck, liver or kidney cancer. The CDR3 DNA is TGTGCCAGCAGCTTGGACCTTAACAGGGGCTACACCTTC. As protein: CASSLDLNRGYTF.